Presented here are 4 T cell receptor beta chains from one specimen sequenced in a study of T cell repertoires and HLA-DP antigens. No antigens are known for them. Assay: immunoSEQ multiplex PCR; the TCRdb copy retains only in-frame clones and omits some. The sample carries around 90,000 clones, around nine tenths recorded once. The sample comprised CD4+ T cells from PBMCs. These receptors were collected from a man aged 45-60 years in good health and CMV-seronegative.

This clone was counted once. This chain links TRBV30 with TRBJ2-7; D may correspond to TRBD1 or TRBD2 (5 bases each). Trimming left V 1 base short and J 4 bases short, with 8 bases between. Germline lookup yields CDR1 GTSNPN and CDR2 SVGIG (reference sequence). The length of the CDR3 is 12 residues. The CDR3 loop reads CAWSGGVYEQYF. The CDR3 DNA follows: TGTGCCTGGAGTGGAGGGGTATACGAGCAGTACTTC.

This chain joins TRBV6-5 and TRBJ1-1; D gene unclear. This CDR3 spans 15 amino acids. V was shortened by 8 bases and J by 0 bases, with 16 bases between the two germline ends. CDR1 and CDR2 from the germline V gene are MNHEY and SVGAGI. The CDR3 region is CASRNSESLNTEAFF. The DNA of the CDR3 is TGTGCCAGCCGTAATTCGGAAAGTTTGAACACTGAAGCTTTCTTT.

In its sample, this clone was seen a few times. The V call is TRBV6-6, the J call TRBJ2-1, with TRBD2 matching over 8 bases. Germline V gene sequence: CDR1 MNHNY, CDR2 SVGAGI (reference sequence). The CDR3 sequence is 15 residues long. The V segment lost 5 bases and the J segment 6 bases; nucleotides outside the gene matches: 9. The CDR3: CASSLMGTRFNEQFF. The CDR3 DNA is TGTGCCAGCAGTCTTATGGGGACTAGATTCAATGAGCAGTTCTTC.

This clone was picked up one time. The sample carries other DNA sequences with the same CDR3. The J gene is TRBJ1-5, the V gene TRBV19; D might be TRBD1 (6 bases). V dropped 3 bases and J dropped 4 bases, with 13 bases sitting between them. The CDR3 loop spans 15 amino acids. Germline V lookup: CDR1 LNHDA, CDR2 SQIVND (reference sequence). CDR3: CASSITPQGNQPQHF. The CDR3 DNA is TGTGCCAGTAGTATTACACCTCAGGGGAATCAGCCCCAGCATTTT.